This is a list of T cell receptor beta chains from one sample in a study of T-cell memory formation after mild COVID-19. TCRdb re-analysed the 5' RACE reads in MiXCR, keeping a single row per CDR3 protein. Among hundreds of thousands of distinct CDR3 sequences listed, approximately 20% were seen once. Sequencing was carried out using PBMCs or a T cell subset sorted from them (not recorded which). The receptors here all came from an adult woman who had mild COVID-19 (a few samples of this study predate the infection). Cell type and time point are not known. Each CDR3 is given with its conserved first and last residue. D genes are given only for firm matches. A clone size is listed for some rows: how often the clone was seen (once, few, many), or a class if it is expanded.

V gene: TRBV27
clone size: many
D gene: -
J gene: TRBJ1-6
CDR3 protein: CASSPSAPNNSPLHF
CDR3 DNA: TGTGCCAGCAGCCCTTCCGCCCCAAATAATTCACCCCTCCACTTT

V gene: TRBV6-6
clone size: few
D gene: -
J gene: TRBJ1-1
CDR3 protein: CASRHGHQEAFF
CDR3 DNA: TGTGCCAGCAGACACGGACATCAAGAAGCTTTCTTT

V gene: TRBV4-1
clone size: few
D gene: -
J gene: TRBJ1-6
CDR3 protein: CASSQVLRGIGYNSPLHF
CDR3 DNA: TGCGCCAGCAGCCAAGTTTTGAGGGGTATCGGTTATAATTCACCCCTCCACTTT

V gene: TRBV7-8
clone size: few
D gene: -
J gene: TRBJ2-1
CDR3 protein: CASSLFSTGYYNEQFF
CDR3 DNA: TGTGCCAGCAGCTTATTCTCCACAGGGTACTACAATGAGCAGTTCTTC

V gene: TRBV5-5
clone size: -
D gene: -
J gene: TRBJ1-1
CDR3 protein: CASSLGQPHSEAFF
CDR3 DNA: TGTGCCAGCAGCTTGGGACAACCCCACAGTGAAGCTTTCTTT

V gene: TRBV7-8
clone size: -
D gene: -
J gene: TRBJ2-2
CDR3 protein: CASSFFWGELFF
CDR3 DNA: TGTGCCAGCAGCTTCTTCTGGGGGGAGCTGTTTTTT

V gene: TRBV20-1
clone size: few
D gene: -
J gene: TRBJ1-3
CDR3 protein: CSAQQGSSSGNTIYF
CDR3 DNA: TGCAGTGCCCAACAGGGCTCCTCCTCTGGAAACACCATATATTTT

V gene: TRBV2
clone size: few
D gene: -
J gene: TRBJ1-1
CDR3 protein: CASTPKSTGNTEAFF
CDR3 DNA: TGTGCCAGCACCCCCAAGTCTACCGGGAACACTGAAGCTTTCTTT

V gene: TRBV4-1
clone size: -
D gene: TRBD2
J gene: TRBJ2-5
CDR3 protein: CASSQDPGTSSQETQYF
CDR3 DNA: TGCGCCAGCAGCCAGGACCCCGGGACTAGCAGTCAAGAGACCCAGTACTTC

V gene: TRBV29-1
clone size: -
D gene: -
J gene: TRBJ1-1
CDR3 protein: CSVEDRQEEAFF
CDR3 DNA: TGCAGCGTTGAAGATCGGCAAGAGGAAGCTTTCTTT

V gene: TRBV12-3/TRBV12-4
clone size: -
D gene: -
J gene: TRBJ1-3
CDR3 protein: CASRRTMNSGNTIYF
CDR3 DNA: TGTGCCAGCAGGAGGACGATGAACTCTGGAAACACCATATATTTT

V gene: TRBV4-1
clone size: few
D gene: TRBD2
J gene: TRBJ2-5
CDR3 protein: CASSRGGGFGETQYF
CDR3 DNA: TGCGCCAGCAGCCGTGGCGGGGGGTTCGGAGAGACCCAGTACTTC

V gene: TRBV7-9
clone size: few
D gene: -
J gene: TRBJ2-1
CDR3 protein: CASSLISIYNEQFF
CDR3 DNA: TGTGCCAGCAGCTTAATATCCATTTACAATGAGCAGTTCTTC

V gene: TRBV6-1
clone size: -
D gene: -
J gene: TRBJ1-5
CDR3 protein: CASSEWQGVNQPQHF
CDR3 DNA: TGTGCCAGCAGTGAATGGCAAGGGGTTAATCAGCCCCAGCATTTT

V gene: TRBV6-2/TRBV6-3
clone size: -
D gene: -
J gene: TRBJ2-4
CDR3 protein: CASSYYPRAYENTQYF
CDR3 DNA: TGTGCCAGCAGTTACTATCCCCGAGCTTACGAAAACACTCAGTACTTC

V gene: TRBV7-9
clone size: -
D gene: -
J gene: TRBJ2-1
CDR3 protein: CASSLEGISYNEQFF
CDR3 DNA: TGTGCCAGCAGCTTAGAGGGGATCTCCTACAATGAGCAGTTCTTC

V gene: TRBV6-1
clone size: -
D gene: -
J gene: TRBJ2-7
CDR3 protein: CASRTWAPTRREQYF
CDR3 DNA: TGTGCCAGCAGGACTTGGGCCCCTACTCGGCGCGAGCAGTACTTC

V gene: TRBV24-1
clone size: -
D gene: TRBD2
J gene: TRBJ2-1
CDR3 protein: CATSDLRSGDEQFF
CDR3 DNA: TGTGCCACCAGTGATTTGCGGAGCGGGGATGAGCAGTTCTTC

V gene: TRBV27
clone size: -
D gene: -
J gene: TRBJ2-7
CDR3 protein: CASRFLGGYEQYF
CDR3 DNA: TGTGCCAGCAGGTTCCTCGGGGGCTACGAGCAGTACTTC

V gene: TRBV6-5
clone size: -
D gene: -
J gene: TRBJ2-3
CDR3 protein: CASSPLTSPSTDTQYF
CDR3 DNA: TGTGCCAGCAGTCCACTAACCTCGCCTAGCACAGATACGCAGTATTTT

V gene: TRBV6-6
clone size: few
D gene: TRBD2
J gene: TRBJ2-1
CDR3 protein: CASSQLADYNEQFF
CDR3 DNA: TGTGCCAGCAGCCAGCTAGCGGACTACAATGAGCAGTTCTTC

V gene: TRBV15
clone size: few
D gene: -
J gene: TRBJ2-3
CDR3 protein: CATSRDSASSGDTQYF
CDR3 DNA: TGTGCCACCAGCAGAGATTCAGCTAGCTCCGGAGATACGCAGTATTTT

V gene: TRBV29-1
clone size: -
D gene: -
J gene: TRBJ1-1
CDR3 protein: CSVETGRETEAFF
CDR3 DNA: TGCAGCGTCGAGACCGGCCGCGAGACTGAAGCTTTCTTT

V gene: TRBV12-3/TRBV12-4
clone size: many
D gene: TRBD2
J gene: TRBJ2-1
CDR3 protein: CASSGTSGYNEQFF
CDR3 DNA: TGTGCCAGCAGTGGGACTAGCGGGTACAATGAGCAGTTCTTC

V gene: TRBV12-3/TRBV12-4
clone size: few
D gene: TRBD2
J gene: TRBJ2-1
CDR3 protein: CASSFVGGAGEQFF
CDR3 DNA: TGTGCCAGCAGTTTTGTCGGGGGGGCAGGTGAGCAGTTCTTC

V gene: TRBV4-1
clone size: -
D gene: -
J gene: TRBJ2-5
CDR3 protein: CASSQERRSGETQYF
CDR3 DNA: TGCGCCAGCAGCCAAGAGAGACGGTCCGGGGAGACCCAGTACTTC

V gene: TRBV4-2
clone size: many
D gene: TRBD1
J gene: TRBJ1-5
CDR3 protein: CASSQDYQGVYSNQPQHF
CDR3 DNA: TGTGCCAGCAGCCAAGACTACCAGGGGGTCTATAGCAATCAGCCCCAGCATTTT

V gene: TRBV5-4
clone size: -
D gene: -
J gene: TRBJ2-1
CDR3 protein: CASSSHRLALDNEQFF
CDR3 DNA: TGTGCCAGCAGCTCCCATCGCCTCGCTCTCGACAATGAGCAGTTCTTC

V gene: TRBV18
clone size: few
D gene: TRBD1
J gene: TRBJ1-1
CDR3 protein: CASSPRDRASTEAFF
CDR3 DNA: TGTGCCAGCTCACCTCGGGACAGGGCGTCCACTGAAGCTTTCTTT

V gene: TRBV2
clone size: -
D gene: -
J gene: TRBJ2-5
CDR3 protein: CASLGSQETQYF
CDR3 DNA: TGTGCCAGCCTTGGGTCCCAAGAGACCCAGTACTTC

V gene: TRBV20-1
clone size: -
D gene: TRBD1
J gene: TRBJ1-2
CDR3 protein: CSARTGALYGYTF
CDR3 DNA: TGCAGTGCCAGGACAGGGGCGCTCTATGGCTACACCTTC

V gene: TRBV4-3
clone size: -
D gene: -
J gene: TRBJ1-1
CDR3 protein: CASSRGTLTEAFF
CDR3 DNA: TGCGCCAGCAGCCGCGGGACCCTAACTGAAGCTTTCTTT